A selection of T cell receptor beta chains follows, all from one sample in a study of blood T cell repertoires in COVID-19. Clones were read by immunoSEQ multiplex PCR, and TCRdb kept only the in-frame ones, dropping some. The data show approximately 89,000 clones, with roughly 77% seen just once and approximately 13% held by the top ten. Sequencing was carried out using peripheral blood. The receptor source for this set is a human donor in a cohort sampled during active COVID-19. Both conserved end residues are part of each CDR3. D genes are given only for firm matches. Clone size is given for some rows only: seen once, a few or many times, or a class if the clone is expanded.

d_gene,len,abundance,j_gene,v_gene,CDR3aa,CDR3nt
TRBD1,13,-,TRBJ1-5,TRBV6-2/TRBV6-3,CASTPDRVGPQHF,TGTGCCAGCACCCCAGACAGGGTTGGACCCCAGCATTTT
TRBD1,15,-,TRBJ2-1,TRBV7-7,CASSPGTGRGDEQFF,TGTGCTAGCAGCCCCGGGACAGGGAGAGGAGATGAGCAGTTCTTC
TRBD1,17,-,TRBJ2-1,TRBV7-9,CASSFFSRTGVTIEQFF,TGTGCCAGCAGCTTCTTTTCCCGGACAGGCGTTACAATAGAGCAGTTCTTC
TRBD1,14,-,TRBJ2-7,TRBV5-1,CASSLGRGSREQYF,TGCGCCAGCAGCTTGGGCAGGGGGTCTCGGGAGCAGTACTTC
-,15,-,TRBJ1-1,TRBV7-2,CASSDPRGGNTEAFF,TGTGCCAGCAGCGATCCTCGAGGGGGAAACACTGAAGCTTTCTTT
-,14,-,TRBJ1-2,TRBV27,CASNDRRASGGYTF,TGTGCCAGCAATGACAGAAGGGCTAGTGGTGGCTACACCTTC
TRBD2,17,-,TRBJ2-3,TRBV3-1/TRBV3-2,CASSQGFSGPGRDTQYF,TGTGCCAGCAGCCAAGGGTTTAGCGGGCCTGGAAGGGATACGCAGTATTTT
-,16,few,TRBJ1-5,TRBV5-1,CASSSLGLDSNQPQHF,TGCGCCAGCAGCTCTCTAGGACTTGATAGCAATCAGCCCCAGCATTTT
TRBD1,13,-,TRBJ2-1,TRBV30,CAWSGDSYNEQFF,TGTGCCTGGAGTGGGGACAGCTACAATGAGCAGTTCTTC
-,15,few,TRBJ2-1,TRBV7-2,CASSKPYSSYNEQFF,TGTGCCAGCAGCAAACCGTACTCGTCCTACAATGAGCAGTTCTTC
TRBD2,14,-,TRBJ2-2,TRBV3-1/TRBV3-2,CASTLAGGPGELFF,TGTGCCAGCACCCTAGCGGGGGGGCCCGGGGAGCTGTTTTTT
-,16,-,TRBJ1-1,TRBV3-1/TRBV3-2,CASSRRGTTQNTEAFF,TGTGCCAGCAGCCGCCGGGGAACAACTCAGAACACTGAAGCTTTCTTT
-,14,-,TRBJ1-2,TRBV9,CASSVQGSNYGYTF,TGTGCCAGCAGCGTTCAGGGTTCTAACTATGGCTACACCTTC
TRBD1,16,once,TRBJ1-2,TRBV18,CASSPTGGSSNYGYTF,TGTGCCAGCTCCCCGACAGGGGGAAGTTCTAACTATGGCTACACCTTC
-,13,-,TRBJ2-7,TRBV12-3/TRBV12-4,CASTPGSYYEQYF,TGTGCCAGCACCCCGGGAAGCTACTACGAGCAGTACTTC
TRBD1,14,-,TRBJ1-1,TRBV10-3,CAISGTGGVTEAFF,TGTGCCATCAGTGGGACAGGGGGGGTAACTGAAGCTTTCTTT
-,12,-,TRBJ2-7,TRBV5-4,CASSLAPYEQYF,TGTGCCAGCAGCCTCGCGCCCTACGAGCAGTACTTC
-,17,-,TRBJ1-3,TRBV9,CASSPGGSGYVGNTIYF,TGTGCCAGCAGCCCGGGGGGCAGTGGTTATGTGGGAAACACCATATATTTT
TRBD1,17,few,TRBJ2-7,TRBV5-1,CASSQLQGLIVDDEQYF,TGCGCCAGCAGCCAGCTACAGGGGCTGATTGTAGATGACGAGCAGTACTTC
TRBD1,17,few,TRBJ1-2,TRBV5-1,CASSRLRDRGFLGGYTF,TGCGCCAGCAGCCGGTTGAGGGACAGGGGCTTTCTTGGAGGCTACACCTTC
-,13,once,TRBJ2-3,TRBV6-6,CASQGRMADTQYF,TGTGCCAGCCAGGGCAGGATGGCAGATACGCAGTATTTT
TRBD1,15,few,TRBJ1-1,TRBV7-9,CASSLKGQANTEAFF,TGTGCCAGCAGCTTAAAAGGACAGGCAAACACTGAAGCTTTCTTT
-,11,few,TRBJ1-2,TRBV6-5,CASRQNTFYTF,TGTGCCAGCAGACAGAACACCTTCTACACCTTC
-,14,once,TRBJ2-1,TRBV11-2,CASSRSGDNNEQFF,TGTGCCAGCAGCCGTTCGGGAGATAACAATGAGCAGTTCTTC
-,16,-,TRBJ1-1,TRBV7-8,CASSHFSGGRNTEAFF,TGTGCCAGCAGCCATTTTTCGGGGGGGCGGAACACTGAAGCTTTCTTT
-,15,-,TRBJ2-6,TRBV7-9,CASSLAGSGANVLTF,TGTGCCAGCAGCTTGGCAGGCTCTGGGGCCAACGTCCTGACTTTC
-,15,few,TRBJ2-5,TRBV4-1,CASSQGRATRETQYF,TGCGCCAGCAGCCAAGGGAGGGCCACCCGGGAGACCCAGTACTTC
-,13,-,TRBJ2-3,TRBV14,CASSQSPRDTQYF,TGTGCCAGCAGCCAGTCCCCTCGAGATACGCAGTATTTT
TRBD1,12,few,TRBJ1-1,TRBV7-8,CASSLERGLAFF,TGTGCCAGCAGCTTAGAAAGGGGGCTAGCTTTCTTT
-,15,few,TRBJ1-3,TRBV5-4,CASSPDTNSGNTIYF,TGTGCCAGCAGCCCCGACACGAACTCTGGAAACACCATATATTTT
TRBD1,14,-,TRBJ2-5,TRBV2,CASKRTGTLETQYF,TGTGCCAGCAAACGGACAGGGACATTGGAGACCCAGTACTTC
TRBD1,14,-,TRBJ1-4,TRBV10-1,CASSGDRRNEKLFF,TGCGCCAGCAGTGGGGACAGAAGAAATGAAAAACTGTTTTTT
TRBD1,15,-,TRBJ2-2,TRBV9,CASSAQGQGSGELFF,TGTGCCAGCAGCGCCCAGGGACAGGGGTCCGGGGAGCTGTTTTTT
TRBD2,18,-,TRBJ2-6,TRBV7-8,CASSPGGGVSSGANVLTF,TGTGCCAGCAGCCCCGGGGGGGGCGTCAGCTCTGGGGCCAACGTCCTGACTTTC
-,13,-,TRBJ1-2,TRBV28,CASSWTANYGYTF,TGTGCCAGCAGTTGGACAGCAAACTATGGCTACACCTTC
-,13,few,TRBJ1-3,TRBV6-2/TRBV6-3,CASSYNSGNTIYF,TGTGCCAGCAGTTACAACTCCGGAAACACCATATATTTT
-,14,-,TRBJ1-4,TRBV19,CASRRQSTNEKLFF,TGTGCCAGTAGGCGACAGTCAACTAATGAAAAACTGTTTTTT
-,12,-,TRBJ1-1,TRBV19,CASRAGNTEAFF,TGTGCCAGTAGGGCAGGGAACACTGAAGCTTTCTTT
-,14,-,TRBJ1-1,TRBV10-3,CAINSGTMNTEAFF,TGTGCCATCAACTCCGGGACAATGAACACTGAAGCTTTCTTT
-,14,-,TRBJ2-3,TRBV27,CASSPIRDSDTQYF,TGTGCCAGCAGTCCCATCAGGGATTCAGATACGCAGTATTTT